This T cell receptor beta chain was captured in a study of shared clonotypes between healthy human individuals. The CDR3 has 13 residues. V was shortened by 6 bases and J by 2 bases, with 10 bases between the two germline ends. Germline V gives CDR1 MNHNS, CDR2 SASEGT. Here immunoSEQ multiplex PCR was the method, and the copy in TCRdb shows in-frame clones only, minus some. Among 550,000 to 850,000 clones, around 72% were seen once, and the ten largest hold approximately 1.6%. This clone was counted a few times. V usage is TRBV6-1 and J usage is TRBJ1-1; the D is unclear. This receptor was identified in a woman in her 30s in good health. Sample: memory CD4+ T cells sorted from blood. Specified subset: CD45RA-negative fraction. In DNA form, the CDR3 reads TGTGCCAGCAGCCCTAACTTAAACACTGAAGCTTTCTTT. Residues: CASSPNLNTEAFF.